What follows are 22 T cell receptor beta chains derived from one specimen sequenced in a study of blood T cell repertoires in COVID-19. The data were produced by immunoSEQ multiplex PCR, yet TCRdb's version contains in-frame clones alone and is incomplete. Of more than 200,000 clones listed, more than 80% were seen once; the top ten hold over 9.5%. Sequenced sample: peripheral blood. These receptors all stem from a woman over 75 with acute or convalescent COVID-19.

The V gene is TRBV7-9, the J gene TRBJ1-1; 10 positions match TRBD1. The CDR3 extends over 19 amino acids. Germline CDR1 SEHNR, CDR2 FQNEAQ (reference sequence). J lost 4 bases, V lost 3 bases, and 17 bases had no gene match. The CDR3 DNA is TGTGCCAGCAGCTTGGGACAGGGGCTTTTCGGCACAAGGGGCACTGAAGCTTTCTTT. Residues: CASSLGQGLFGTRGTEAFF. The full variable domain, completed using reference TRBV7-9 and TRBJ1-1, is DTGVSQNPRHKITKRGQNVTFRCDPISEHNRLYWYRQTLGQGPEFLTYFQNEAQLEKSRLLSDRFSAERPKGSFSTLEIQRTEQGDSAMYLCASSLGQGLFGTRGTEAFFGQGTRLTVV.

The genes are TRBV4-2 and TRBJ2-4; TRBD2 aligns across 7 bases. Looked up from germline, CDR1 is LGHNA and CDR2 is YNFKEQ. The CDR3 totals 17 residues. V shed 0 bases, J shed 1 base, and the junction held 6 bases outside the gene matches. The CDR3 sequence: CASSQEAGSLAKNIQYF. In DNA form, the CDR3 reads TGTGCCAGCAGCCAAGAAGCGGGATCACTGGCCAAAAACATTCAGTACTTC.

J is TRBJ2-1 and V is TRBV3-1 (or the pseudogene TRBV3-2), with 13 bases fitting TRBD2. The CDR3 extends over 16 amino acids. In germline, CDR1 is LGHDT, CDR2 YNNKEL (reference sequence). With V trimmed by 4 bases and J by 9 bases, 9 bases remained unmatched. The CDR3 nucleotides are TGTGCCAGCAGCCCGCAACTAGCGGGGGGGCGGATTGAGCAGTTCTTC. Protein: CASSPQLAGGRIEQFF.

V usage is TRBV7-3 and J usage is TRBJ2-7, with a tentative D call TRBD2 (6 bases). Trimming pared 5 bases from V and 5 bases from J, leaving 13 bases between. This CDR3 has 13 amino acids. In germline, CDR1 is SGHTA, CDR2 FQGTGA. CDR3 nucleotides: TGTGCCAGCAGCCCTAGCGTTACCCACGAGCAGTACTTC. Protein: CASSPSVTHEQYF.

This clone was detected only a few times. V gene TRBV5-1 combines with J gene TRBJ2-2; the D gene is possibly TRBD1 (6 bases). V lost 0 bases and J 5 bases, leaving 8 bases between the germline ends. In germline, CDR1 is SGHRS, CDR2 YFSETQ. The CDR3 totals 14 residues. DNA of the CDR3: TGCGCCAGCAGCTTGGAGGGGGTGACCGGGGAGCTGTTTTTT. Encoded protein: CASSLEGVTGELFF. Full variable domain (outside the CDR3, taken from reference TRBV5-1 and TRBJ2-2): KAGVTQTPRYLIKTRGQQVTLSCSPISGHRSVSWYQQTPGQGLQFLFEYFSETQRNKGNFPGRFSGRQFSNSRSEMNVSTLELGDSALYLCASSLEGVTGELFFGEGSRLTVL.

This chain uses TRBV27 with TRBJ1-2; 10 nucleotides align to TRBD1. The CDR3 is 17 residues long. Trimming cost V 6 bases and J 0 bases; bases outside gene matches: 10. CDR1 and CDR2 (germline): MNHEY, SMNVEV (reference sequence). This CDR3 reads CASRAGQGQGANYGYTF. CDR3 nucleotides: TGTGCCAGCAGAGCGGGACAGGGGCAGGGAGCTAACTATGGCTACACCTTC.

This clone occurred once. CDR3 coding DNA: TGTGCCAGTAGACTTGACAGGGACGTAAATCAGCCCCAGCATTTT. This encodes CASRLDRDVNQPQHF. This chain joins TRBV19 and TRBJ1-5; TRBD1 matches at 7 bases. This CDR3 has 15 amino acids. V gave up 6 bases and J gave up 4 bases; unmatched junction bases: 9. The germline V gene has CDR1 LNHDA and CDR2 SQIVND (reference sequence).

The chain has TRBV3-1 (or the pseudogene TRBV3-2) and TRBJ1-3; 9 bases are a match to TRBD1. The CDR3 length is 14 residues. J lost 4 bases, V lost 4 bases, and 2 bases had no gene match. CDR1 is LGHDT and CDR2 is YNNKEL in the germline V gene (reference sequence). The DNA of the CDR3 is TGTGCCAGCAGCCGCACAGGGGGCGGAAACACCATATATTTT. This encodes CASSRTGGGNTIYF.

The V gene is TRBV4-3, the J gene TRBJ2-7, with 9 bases fitting TRBD2. The ends lost 1 base at V and 3 bases at J; junction bases unmatched: 7. Germline V CDR1 and CDR2: LGHNA, YSLEER. This CDR3 has 16 residues. CDR3 bases: TGCGCCAGCAGCCAAGCCCCACTAGCGGGCTACTACGAGCAGTACTTC. This encodes CASSQAPLAGYYEQYF.

The chain recombines TRBV18 with TRBJ1-1, with a tentative D call TRBD1 (5 bases). Trimming took 6 bases from V and 3 from J, leaving 14 bases between them. Germline assignment: CDR1 KGHSH and CDR2 LQKENI. The CDR3 consists of 14 residues. The CDR3 reads CASSPRDSHTEAFF. CDR3 in DNA: TGTGCCAGCTCCCCCAGGGATAGTCACACTGAAGCTTTCTTT. Variable domain in full (rest from reference TRBV18 and TRBJ1-1): NAGVMQNPRHLVRRRGQEARLRCSPMKGHSHVYWYRQLPEEGLKFMVYLQKENIIDESGMPKERFSAEFPKEGPSILRIQQVVRGDSAAYFCASSPRDSHTEAFFGQGTRLTVV.

The table lists this clone with a count of one. This chain connects TRBV6-5 to TRBJ2-3, with TRBD2 identical over 10 bases. Losses at the gene ends were 9 bases for V and 2 bases for J; bases not matched to a gene: 8. CDR1 is MNHEY, CDR2 SVGAGI, per germline. The CDR3 covers 15 residues. In nucleotides, the CDR3 is TGTGCCAGTTCCCGGAGCGGGAGGGCCACAGATACGCAGTATTTT. Its protein is CASSRSGRATDTQYF.

The genes are TRBV11-3 and TRBJ2-7, with D unresolved. Between the trimmed V and J ends, which lost 8 bases and 2 bases, there was a span of 10 bases. Looked up from germline, CDR1 is SGHNT and CDR2 is YENEEA. CDR3 length: 12 residues. Here the CDR3 reads CASSASAYEQYF. CDR3 coding DNA: TGTGCCAGCTCTGCTTCGGCCTACGAGCAGTACTTC. Full variable domain (remainder filled in from reference TRBV11-3 and TRBJ2-7): EAGVVQSPRYKIIEKKQPVAFWCNPISGHNTLYWYLQNLGQGPELLIRYENEEAVDDSQLPKDRFSAERLKGVDSTLKIQPAELGDSAVYLCASSASAYEQYFGPGTRLTVT.

The rearrangement joins TRBV9 to TRBJ1-2; TRBD1 agrees at 7 bases. The trim removed 3 bases at V and 10 bases at J, leaving 12 bases unmatched. Germline values: CDR1 SGDLS, CDR2 YYNGEE. The CDR3 has 14 amino acids. The CDR3 sequence: CASSGTGTANDYTF. CDR3 DNA sequence: TGTGCCAGCAGCGGGACCGGGACAGCGAATGACTACACCTTC.

This chain uses TRBV9 with TRBJ2-2; 9 bases map to TRBD2. CDR3 length: 15 residues. V lost 5 bases, J lost 5 bases, and 7 bases stayed unmatched. Germline lookup yields CDR1 SGDLS and CDR2 YYNGEE. The DNA of the CDR3 is TGTGCCAGCAGACGCTTAGCGGGGGCAACCGGGGAGCTGTTTTTT. This encodes CASRRLAGATGELFF.

The chain uses TRBV28 and TRBJ2-7, with D possibly matching TRBD2 (5 bases). The germline V gene has CDR1 MDHEN and CDR2 SYDVKM. The V and J ends lost 4 bases and 2 bases respectively, with 6 bases between them. The CDR3 loop spans 12 amino acids. The CDR3: CASSWTAYEQYF. In DNA, the CDR3 is TGTGCCAGCAGTTGGACTGCCTACGAGCAGTACTTC.

This clone has more than one count but fewer than ten. The V and J genes are TRBV5-4 and TRBJ2-2; 15 positions agree with TRBD2. The trim removed 7 bases at V and 5 bases at J, leaving 9 bases unmatched. The CDR3 is 17 residues long. The germline V gene has CDR1 SGHNT and CDR2 YYREEE (reference sequence). This CDR3 is CASSRTSGRAGTGELFF. The CDR3 nucleotides read TGTGCCAGCTCCCGGACTAGCGGGAGGGCCGGGACCGGGGAGCTGTTTTTT.

The chain couples TRBV7-2 to TRBJ2-3; 9 positions agree with TRBD1. The junction had 5 bases not matched to a gene; V was cut back by 7 bases and J by 3 bases. This CDR3 contains 14 residues. CDR1 and CDR2 (germline): SGHTA, FQGNSA. The CDR3: CASNRDRVTDTQYF. CDR3 DNA sequence: TGTGCCAGCAACCGGGACAGGGTTACAGATACGCAGTATTTT.

The chain combines TRBV7-6 with TRBJ2-3, with TRBD1 as a possible D gene (6 bases). The germline V gene encodes CDR1 SGHVS and CDR2 FNYEAQ. Trimming cost V 2 bases and J 3 bases, with 15 bases left between them. There are 16 residues in the CDR3. The CDR3 sequence: CASSLLTVRGTDTQYF. DNA of the CDR3: TGTGCCAGCAGCTTACTGACTGTTAGGGGGACAGATACGCAGTATTTT.

The sample holds many counts of this clone. The CDR3: CATSRRTGDGYTF. For the CDR3, the DNA is TGTGCCACCAGCCGCCGGACAGGGGACGGCTACACCTTC. J is TRBJ1-2 and V is TRBV24-1; 9 bases agree with TRBD1. This CDR3 region has 13 residues. V shed 7 bases, J shed 8 bases, and the junction held 7 bases outside the gene matches. CDR1 KGHDR and CDR2 SFDVKD come from the germline V gene.

The CDR3 loop is CATSDSTGDEQFF. CDR3 nucleotides: TGTGCCACCAGTGATTCGACAGGGGATGAGCAGTTCTTC. The rearrangement joins TRBV24-1 to TRBJ2-1; TRBD1 agrees at 8 bases. Germline CDR1 is KGHDR and CDR2 is SFDVKD. The CDR3 is 13 residues long. V lost 2 bases and J lost 8; bases outside the gene matches: 1.

The chain joins TRBV5-4 to TRBJ2-5; perhaps TRBD2 as D (5 bases). Germline CDR1 is SGHNT and CDR2 is YYREEE (reference sequence). V lost 2 bases and J 5 bases, leaving 10 bases between the germline ends. This CDR3 region has 13 residues. The CDR3 nucleotides are TGTGCCAGCAGCTTCGGGGTACTGGAGACCCAGTACTTC. It yields the protein CASSFGVLETQYF.

The chain employs TRBV23-1 and TRBJ2-5, with D maybe TRBD1 (6 bases). TRBV23-1 belongs to the ORF category, with a function that is uncertain. The CDR3 is 12 residues long. V lost 11 bases to trimming and J lost 4 bases, with 14 bases between them. Here the CDR3 DNA reads TGCGCCGGTACAGGGATAGGAGAGACCCAGTACTTC. This sequence encodes CAGTGIGETQYF.